These T cell receptor beta chains were read from a single sample in a study of blood T cell repertoires in COVID-19. Sequencing was performed with immunoSEQ multiplex PCR; in TCRdb, only in-frame clones are kept and a portion is missing. The sample lists under 80,000 clones; approximately 80% were seen once. Sequencing input: peripheral blood. Every receptor here comes from a man of 80 years or more with acute or convalescent COVID-19. CDR3s include the opening cysteine and the closing phenylalanine or tryptophan. Fields, in order: V gene, J gene, CDR3 protein.

V: TRBV14
J: TRBJ1-3
CDR3: CASSQDYRPSSGNTIYF

V: TRBV9
J: TRBJ1-1
CDR3: CASSVEGSPTEAFF

V: TRBV5-5
J: TRBJ2-3
CDR3: CASSTGLANTDTQYF

V: TRBV28
J: TRBJ1-2
CDR3: CASSLSAYGYTF

V: TRBV7-2
J: TRBJ2-5
CDR3: CASSKLGQGVVETQYF

V: TRBV11-1
J: TRBJ2-5
CDR3: CASSLGREETQYF

V: TRBV6-5
J: TRBJ2-7
CDR3: CASGRDTIYEQYF

V: TRBV5-5
J: TRBJ1-4
CDR3: CASSFENEKLFF

V: TRBV7-9
J: TRBJ1-2
CDR3: CASSLAAGDYGYTF

V: TRBV30
J: TRBJ1-2
CDR3: CAWTGGNYGYTF

V: TRBV7-2
J: TRBJ1-2
CDR3: CASSLGGTGNGYTF

V: TRBV6-5
J: TRBJ1-2
CDR3: CASSYGRGVSGYTF

V: TRBV5-5
J: TRBJ1-3
CDR3: CASSLGQGSSGNTIYF

V: TRBV13
J: TRBJ1-2
CDR3: CASSLGIIRGNYGYTF

V: TRBV6-2/TRBV6-3
J: TRBJ1-2
CDR3: CASSWELGYTF

V: TRBV4-3
J: TRBJ1-2
CDR3: CASSQVGDPNYGYTF

V: TRBV28
J: TRBJ2-7
CDR3: CASTLGSGGYEQYF

V: TRBV6-1
J: TRBJ2-7
CDR3: CASSEHIGRTSYEQYF

V: TRBV30
J: TRBJ2-7
CDR3: CAWGQGGAYEQYF

V: TRBV5-6
J: TRBJ2-2
CDR3: CASTPDRPDTGELFF

V: TRBV10-2
J: TRBJ1-6
CDR3: CASSEGTGGITYNSPLHF

V: TRBV19
J: TRBJ2-7
CDR3: CASRPGQGVWEQYF

V: TRBV6-2/TRBV6-3
J: TRBJ1-5
CDR3: CASSYDFQGNQPQHF

V: TRBV19
J: TRBJ2-2
CDR3: CASSTTGGGELFF

V: TRBV5-5
J: TRBJ2-4
CDR3: CASSYNRQLAKNIQYF

V: TRBV12-2
J: TRBJ2-2
CDR3: CASRSPNSGVGELFF

V: TRBV3-1/TRBV3-2
J: TRBJ2-2
CDR3: CASSQGIRVVGELFF

V: TRBV19
J: TRBJ1-5
CDR3: CASSIFAGRYSNQPQHF

V: TRBV14
J: TRBJ2-3
CDR3: CASSRTSGNGGTQYF

V: TRBV28
J: TRBJ1-5
CDR3: CASSQAGGNNQPQHF

V: TRBV2
J: TRBJ1-1
CDR3: CASSEGQPLNTEAFF

V: TRBV15
J: TRBJ2-5
CDR3: CATSSRLAARETQYF

V: TRBV3-1/TRBV3-2
J: TRBJ1-6
CDR3: CASSFRRDSHNSPLHF

V: TRBV7-9
J: TRBJ1-3
CDR3: CASSSRGGTGNTIYF

V: TRBV19
J: TRBJ1-5
CDR3: CASSIGGNNQPQHF

V: TRBV5-4
J: TRBJ2-7
CDR3: CASSTVAGGLYEQYF

V: TRBV1
J: TRBJ2-7
CDR3: CTSSPLGVPYEQYF

V: TRBV28
J: TRBJ1-5
CDR3: CASSYKAGGSQPQHF

V: TRBV28
J: TRBJ1-1
CDR3: CASIPLGDYVDTEAFF

V: TRBV6-2/TRBV6-3
J: TRBJ2-1
CDR3: CASSPRSSGRSDNEQFF

V: TRBV7-3
J: TRBJ2-1
CDR3: CASSTIGGSGEGEQFF

V: TRBV13
J: TRBJ2-7
CDR3: CASSLVREQYF

V: TRBV18
J: TRBJ2-7
CDR3: CASSPRLGEREALSYEQYF

V: TRBV6-5
J: TRBJ2-2
CDR3: CASSVDRDTGELFF

V: TRBV11-2
J: TRBJ2-2
CDR3: CASSLESLAGVPGELFF

V: TRBV5-1
J: TRBJ2-2
CDR3: CASSLLGDRVVTGELFF

V: TRBV18
J: TRBJ2-7
CDR3: CASSPQRYEQYF

V: TRBV5-1
J: TRBJ1-2
CDR3: CASSLTPGQVYGYTF

V: TRBV19
J: TRBJ1-5
CDR3: CASSIPAGRTHQPQHF

V: TRBV6-2/TRBV6-3
J: TRBJ2-3
CDR3: CASSYYGGDTQYF

V: TRBV5-1
J: TRBJ2-5
CDR3: CASSPGLAGGPPKTQYF

V: TRBV3-1/TRBV3-2
J: TRBJ2-1
CDR3: CASSQRENNEQFF

V: TRBV19
J: TRBJ1-5
CDR3: CASSATGDQPQHF